The text below deals with one T cell receptor (beta chain). Its antigen is not known. These data come from a study of shared clonotypes between healthy human individuals. Findings of the study overall: Non-shared clonotypes had lower generation probabilities than those shared by all four donors. Four donors had roughly 5% of their naive CD4 clonotypes in common.

Selected positively for CCR7 and CD45RO-negative, naive CD8 cells excluded terminally differentiated effector memory CD45RA+ cells. Donors were healthy HIV-negative adults without recently reported acute infections or vaccinations. This CDR3 has 16 residues. CDR1 is LGHNA, CDR2 YSLEER, per germline. V lost 0 bases and J lost 7, with 16 bases in between. Sorted-subset replicate PCR reactions contained roughly 200 ng DNA, corresponding to approximately 30,000 T cell genomes. Using immunoSEQ multiplex PCR, the repertoire was profiled, and TCRdb retains in-frame clones only, with some absent. The sample yields millions of clones, approximately 94% seen once.

This receptor was identified in a man between 18 and 29 years old in good health. The chain is built from TRBV4-3 and TRBJ2-1; possible D gene TRBD2, 5 bases. The sequenced sample was naive CD8+ T cells sorted from blood. CDR3 nucleotides: TGCGCCAGCAGCCAAGATCGACTCAGCCGGGGTAATGAGCAGTTCTTC. Translated: CASSQDRLSRGNEQFF.